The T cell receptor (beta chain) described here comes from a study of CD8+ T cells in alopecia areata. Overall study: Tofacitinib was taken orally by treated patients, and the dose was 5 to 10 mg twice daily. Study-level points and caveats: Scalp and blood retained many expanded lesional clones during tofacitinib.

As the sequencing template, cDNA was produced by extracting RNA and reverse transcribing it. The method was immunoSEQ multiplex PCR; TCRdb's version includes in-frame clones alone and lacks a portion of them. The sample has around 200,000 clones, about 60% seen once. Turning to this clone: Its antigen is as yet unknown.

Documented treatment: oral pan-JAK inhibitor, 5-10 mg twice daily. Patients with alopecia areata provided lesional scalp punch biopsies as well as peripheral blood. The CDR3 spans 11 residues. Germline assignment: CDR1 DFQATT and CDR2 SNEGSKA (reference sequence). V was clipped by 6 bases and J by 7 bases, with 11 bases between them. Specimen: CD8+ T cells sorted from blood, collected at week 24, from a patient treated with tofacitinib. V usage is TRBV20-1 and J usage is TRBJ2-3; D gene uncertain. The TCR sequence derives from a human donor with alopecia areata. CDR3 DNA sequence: TGCAGTGCGACGACTGGAAATACGCAGTATTTT. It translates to CSATTGNTQYF.